This T cell receptor beta chain was identified in a study of OX40 agonist ivuxolimab in advanced cancers. Repertoires were generated with immunoSEQ multiplex PCR, while TCRdb's copy carries only in-frame clones and drops some. The sample records over 55,000 clones, 80% being singletons. V lost 0 bases and J 1 base, leaving 13 bases between the germline ends. This CDR3 comprises 16 residues. CDR1 SGHDT and CDR2 YYEEEE come from the germline V gene. The sample consisted of CD4+ or CD8+ T cells sorted from blood, taken in a trial of the OX40 agonist ivuxolimab. The TCR originated in an adult with an advanced solid tumor such as melanoma, head and neck, liver or kidney cancer. The V gene is TRBV5-6, the J gene TRBJ2-5; D is possibly TRBD1 or TRBD2 (5 bases each). CDR3 in amino acids: CASSLDGTGPQETQYF. DNA for the CDR3: TGTGCCAGCAGCTTGGATGGGACGGGACCCCAAGAGACCCAGTACTTC.